A selection of T cell receptor beta chains follows, all from one sample in a study of Ad26.COV2.S vaccination and SARS-CoV-2 variants. TCRdb's table, derived via immunoSEQ multiplex PCR, lists solely in-frame clones and lacks some. Of over 250,000 clones listed, 80% to 90% were seen once; the top ten hold more than 2.5%. The specimen was peripheral blood, collected in a trial of Ad26.COV2.S vaccine versus placebo. Receptors were obtained from a person between 18 and 65 years old who received the Ad26.COV2.S COVID-19 vaccine or a placebo. The CDR3 runs from the conserved cysteine through the conserved F or W. The D gene is left open where the match is weak. Clone size is not always given. Where it is, it says once, few, many or a class for expanded clones.

v_gene	abundance	d_gene	j_gene	CDR3aa	CDR3nt
TRBV27	-	-	TRBJ2-7	CASSLIGYEQYF	TGTGCCAGCAGTTTAATTGGTTACGAGCAGTACTTC
TRBV5-1	-	-	TRBJ2-3	CASSEQGSDTQYF	TGCGCCAGCAGCGAACAGGGTTCGGATACGCAGTATTTT
TRBV19	-	-	TRBJ2-3	CASSIEVGGYTDTQYF	TGTGCCAGTAGTATTGAGGTTGGTGGCTACACAGATACGCAGTATTTT
TRBV15	-	-	TRBJ2-2	CATSRGGRNTGELFF	TGTGCCACCAGCAGAGGGGGCCGGAACACCGGGGAGCTGTTTTTT
TRBV19	-	-	TRBJ1-2	CASSIEGRAYGYTF	TGTGCCAGTAGTATAGAAGGACGGGCCTATGGCTACACCTTC
TRBV2	-	-	TRBJ1-4	CASSESRQGNEKLFF	TGTGCCAGCAGTGAAAGTAGGCAGGGTAATGAAAAACTGTTTTTT
TRBV2	-	TRBD1	TRBJ1-2	CASSYEPGQGHGYTF	TGTGCCAGCAGTTACGAACCGGGACAGGGCCATGGCTACACCTTC
TRBV4-1	-	TRBD1	TRBJ1-2	CASSETGTGISYGYTF	TGCGCCAGCAGCGAAACCGGGACAGGGATCTCCTATGGCTACACCTTC
TRBV30	-	TRBD1	TRBJ1-1	CAWSDRAEAFF	TGTGCCTGGAGCGACAGGGCGGAAGCTTTCTTT
TRBV29-1	-	TRBD2	TRBJ2-1	CSGVTSGYNEQFF	TGCAGCGGTGTGACTAGCGGCTACAATGAGCAGTTCTTC
TRBV27	-	TRBD1	TRBJ2-6	CASSSPTGPASGANVLTF	TGTGCCAGCAGTTCCCCGACAGGGCCTGCCTCTGGGGCCAACGTCCTGACTTTC
TRBV7-8	-	-	TRBJ1-1	CASTPRGAMNTEAFF	TGTGCCAGCACCCCCCGGGGGGCGATGAACACTGAAGCTTTCTTT
TRBV30	-	TRBD2	TRBJ2-7	CAWSVGGGAYEQYF	TGTGCCTGGAGTGTAGGCGGGGGTGCCTACGAGCAGTACTTC
TRBV12-5	-	-	TRBJ2-5	CASGLVHGRSLQETQYF	TGTGCTAGTGGTTTGGTACATGGCAGGAGCCTCCAAGAGACCCAGTACTTC
TRBV9	-	TRBD1	TRBJ2-2	CASSPGTGGADGELFF	TGTGCCAGCAGCCCAGGGACAGGGGGCGCGGACGGGGAGCTGTTTTTT
TRBV5-1	-	-	TRBJ1-2	CASSLVEGWLGYTF	TGCGCCAGCAGCTTGGTTGAAGGGTGGCTTGGCTACACCTTC
TRBV5-5	-	-	TRBJ1-5	CASSLGPDSNQPQHF	TGTGCCAGCAGCTTGGGACCGGATAGCAATCAGCCCCAGCATTTT
TRBV10-3	-	-	TRBJ1-6	CAIKGVNSYNSPLHF	TGTGCCATCAAAGGGGTTAACTCCTATAATTCACCCCTCCACTTT
TRBV7-2	-	-	TRBJ2-5	CASSPTDLHQETQYF	TGTGCCAGCAGCCCGACGGACCTTCACCAAGAGACCCAGTACTTC
TRBV6-2/TRBV6-3	-	-	TRBJ2-7	CASSYSKQDPYEQYF	TGTGCCAGCAGTTACTCGAAACAGGACCCCTACGAGCAGTACTTC
TRBV7-9	-	-	TRBJ2-7	CASSFSPYEQYF	TGTGCCAGCAGCTTTTCCCCCTACGAGCAGTACTTC
TRBV4-2	-	TRBD1	TRBJ1-6	CASSQELTSRDRLYNSPLHF	TGTGCCAGCAGCCAAGAACTGACCAGTAGGGACAGGCTTTATAATTCACCCCTCCACTTT
TRBV5-1	-	-	TRBJ2-5	CASSLGGLSYQETQYF	TGCGCCAGCAGCTTGGGAGGGCTCTCGTACCAAGAGACCCAGTACTTC
TRBV6-1	few	-	TRBJ1-1	CASSVGLQESRHTEAFF	TGTGCCAGCAGTGTCGGCCTACAGGAGTCACGCCACACTGAAGCTTTCTTT
TRBV4-1	-	TRBD1	TRBJ2-2	CASNTGGTGELFF	TGCGCCAGCAATACAGGGGGCACCGGGGAGCTGTTTTTT
TRBV5-4	-	TRBD1	TRBJ1-1	CASSFPGTGGTEAFF	TGTGCCAGCAGCTTCCCCGGGACAGGGGGTACTGAAGCTTTCTTT
TRBV10-3	-	TRBD1	TRBJ2-7	CATEGTGGREQYF	TGTGCCACCGAGGGGACAGGGGGGAGAGAGCAGTACTTC
TRBV7-6	-	-	TRBJ2-5	CASSHFGAQTQYF	TGTGCCAGCAGCCATTTCGGTGCGCAGACCCAGTACTTC
TRBV3-1/TRBV3-2	-	-	TRBJ1-6	CASSPPWGARSPLHF	TGTGCCAGCAGTCCTCCGTGGGGGGCACGTTCACCCCTCCACTTT
TRBV6-1	-	TRBD1	TRBJ1-3	CASSEIRTGISGNTIYF	TGTGCCAGCAGTGAAATACGGACAGGAATCTCTGGAAACACCATATATTTT
TRBV9	-	TRBD1	TRBJ1-3	CASSLPQGNFVTIYF	TGTGCCAGCAGCTTACCACAGGGGAATTTTGTCACCATATATTTT
TRBV27	once	-	TRBJ2-7	CASSLYRGNYEQYF	TGTGCCAGCAGTTTATACAGAGGGAACTACGAGCAGTACTTC